This TCR beta chain came from a study of shared clonotypes between healthy human individuals. Researchers ran the assay at a deep level. Genomic DNA of every subset was divided equally among multiple immunoSEQ plates. In replicate PCRs of sorted subsets, about 220 ng DNA, about 29,000 T cell genomes, was used. Some clones are missing from TCRdb's copy, which holds only in-frame ones; the method was immunoSEQ multiplex PCR. The sample has hundreds of thousands of clones; 96% are singletons. Positive CCR7 selection of CD45RO-negative cells yielded the naive CD8 cells, and terminally differentiated effector memory CD45RA+ cells were excluded. Details on this clone: Antigen unknown.

Unmatched junction bases numbered 5, after V lost 10 bases and J lost 4 bases. The CDR3 covers 13 residues. The germline V gene has CDR1 MNHEY and CDR2 SMNVEV (reference sequence). General study findings and limits: The study's rarefaction showed incomplete sorted-subset sequencing despite large depth.

Sequencing used naive CD8+ T cells sorted from blood. The rearrangement uses TRBV27 and TRBJ2-3; 10 nucleotides match TRBD2. This receptor was taken from a man aged 25 to 45 in good health. CDR3 bases: TGTGCCACCCGTAGCGGGAGGCCAGATACGCAGTATTTT. The encoded protein is CATRSGRPDTQYF.